The 23 T cell receptor beta chains below all came from one sample that was sequenced in a study of Tregs in tolerant kidney transplant recipients. Here immunoSEQ multiplex PCR was the method, and the copy in TCRdb shows in-frame clones only, minus some. The sample includes fewer than 150,000 clones, roughly 92% of them seen just once. Specimen: CD4+ T cells from blood. Source of these receptors: a human donor in good health.

V usage is TRBV10-2 and J usage is TRBJ2-1; 15 bases align to TRBD2. The CDR3 runs to 15 residues. V shed 6 bases and J 6 bases; nucleotides not matched to a gene: 3. Germline loops: CDR1 WSHSY, CDR2 SAAADI. CDR3 nucleotide sequence: TGCGCCAGCAGGGGGACTAGCGGGAGGCCCAATGAGCAGTTCTTC. Its protein is CASRGTSGRPNEQFF.

The V call is TRBV10-3, the J call TRBJ2-2; 14 positions match TRBD2. CDR3 length: 16 amino acids. The V gene end was trimmed by 6 bases and the J gene end by 5 bases; junction bases not matched to a gene: 5. Germline V lookup: CDR1 ENHRY, CDR2 SYGVKD. The CDR3 region has the DNA TGTGCCATCAGAGGGACTAGCGGGAGCTGGACCGGGGAGCTGTTTTTT. This translates into CAIRGTSGSWTGELFF.

The V and J genes are TRBV5-4 and TRBJ1-1; 12 bases are shared with TRBD1. Germline V lookup: CDR1 SGHNT, CDR2 YYREEE (reference sequence). The CDR3 runs to 17 residues. Trimming took 5 bases from V and 4 from J; bases not matched to a gene: 12. CDR3 sequence (DNA): TGTGCCAGCAGAAGGGGGGGACAGGGGGCGGCGACCACTGAAGCTTTCTTT. Its translation is CASRRGGQGAATTEAFF.

The CDR3 coding sequence is TGTGCCAGCCTACAATTCCGGGACAGCGAGAACACCGGGGAGCTGTTTTTT. Protein: CASLQFRDSENTGELFF. This sequence joins TRBV5-4 and TRBJ2-2; 7 bases agree with TRBD1. The CDR3 runs to 17 residues. Germline V gene lookup returns CDR1 SGHNT and CDR2 YYREEE (reference sequence). V was pared by 7 bases and J by 1 base, with 13 bases of the junction left unmatched.

This clone is a singleton in its sample. The chain combines TRBV13 with TRBJ2-3, with D possibly TRBD1 on 6 matching bases. V lost 6 bases to trimming and J lost 0 bases, with 19 bases between them. The CDR3 is made up of 17 amino acids. Germline CDR1 PRHDT, CDR2 FYEKMQ (reference sequence). The CDR3 DNA reads TGTGCCAGCAGTCGCCTAGCCGGGACAAAGAGCACAGATACGCAGTATTTT. Translating gives CASSRLAGTKSTDTQYF.

This clone was detected only once. As DNA, the CDR3 is TGTGCCAGCAGCGCCGGGGGTGAGCAGTTCTTC. Its protein is CASSAGGEQFF. The V gene is TRBV11-3, the J gene TRBJ2-1, with a possible D match to TRBD2 (6 bases). Per germline, CDR1 SGHNT and CDR2 YENEEA. The length of the CDR3 is 11 residues. V shed 5 bases and J shed 9 bases, with 8 bases lying between them.

The chain is built from TRBV5-1 and TRBJ2-2; D is possibly TRBD1 or TRBD2 (6 bases each). The germline gives CDR1 SGHRS, CDR2 YFSETQ. The ends were cut back, 6 bases at V and 6 bases at J, with 12 bases in the middle. This CDR3 is 13 amino acids long. The CDR3 DNA reads TGCGCCAGCACCGTGGGGGGCCCCGGGGAGCTGTTTTTT. It encodes CASTVGGPGELFF.

This rearrangement joins TRBV7-3 to TRBJ1-5, with D perhaps matching TRBD1 (5 bases). The CDR3 has 15 amino acids. V shed 5 bases and J shed 1 base, with 12 bases lying between them. Looked up from germline, CDR1 is SGHTA and CDR2 is FQGTGA. The CDR3 here is CASSIGTVSNQPQHF. CDR3 nucleotide sequence: TGTGCCAGCAGCATAGGGACGGTAAGCAATCAGCCCCAGCATTTT.

The DNA for the CDR3 is TGTGCCAGCAGGGGGGAGGTAAACACCGGGGAGCTGTTTTTT. Protein sequence: CASRGEVNTGELFF. V gene TRBV6-1 combines with J gene TRBJ2-2; the D gene is possibly TRBD2 (6 bases). Per the germline V gene, CDR1 is MNHNS and CDR2 is SASEGT. The CDR3 contains 14 residues. V gave up 6 bases and J gave up 2 bases, with 10 bases separating them.

This sequence joins TRBV18 and TRBJ2-3; perhaps TRBD1 as D (6 bases). V gave up 0 bases and J gave up 3 bases, with 13 bases separating them. This CDR3 spans 16 amino acids. Germline V gives CDR1 KGHSH, CDR2 LQKENI. CDR3 nucleotide sequence: TGTGCCAGCTCACCACCGGGGGCAGGGCGTACAGATACGCAGTATTTT. Protein sequence: CASSPPGAGRTDTQYF.

The chain recombines TRBV11-3 with TRBJ2-5, with 8 nucleotides matching TRBD1. From germline, CDR1 is SGHNT and CDR2 YENEEA. The trim removed 5 bases at V and 1 base at J, leaving 6 bases unmatched. CDR3 length: 15 residues. CDR3 sequence (DNA): TGTGCCAGCAGCCCTGGACAGGGAACCCAAGAGACCCAGTACTTC. It codes for CASSPGQGTQETQYF.

The rearrangement joins TRBV19 to TRBJ1-6, with no clear D. CDR1 LNHDA and CDR2 SQIVND come from the germline V gene (reference sequence). CDR3 size: 15 residues. Trimming removed 0 bases at V and 8 bases at J, with 11 bases between. CDR3 sequence (DNA): TGTGCCAGTAGTATAGAAGACGTTTCGGATTCACCCCTCCACTTT. Protein: CASSIEDVSDSPLHF.

The CDR3 coding sequence is TGTGCCAGCAGCTCATGGACAGGGATCTATGGCTACACCTTC. It encodes CASSSWTGIYGYTF. This chain links TRBV7-9 with TRBJ1-2; 8 bases line up with TRBD1. J was trimmed by 4 bases and V by 4 bases; bases with no gene match: 5. The germline V gene has CDR1 SEHNR and CDR2 FQNEAQ (reference sequence). This CDR3 has 14 amino acids.

This chain connects TRBV12-5 to TRBJ2-6, with no clear D. This CDR3 is 13 amino acids long. The V gene lost 2 bases and the J gene lost 3 bases, with 2 bases spanning the gap. Looked up from germline, CDR1 is LGHNT and CDR2 is FRNRAP. DNA for the CDR3: TGTGCTAGTGGTTTGAGTGGGGCCAACGTCCTGACTTTC. Translation: CASGLSGANVLTF.

This chain uses TRBV7-2 with TRBJ2-7; 9 nucleotides align to TRBD2. This CDR3 is 15 amino acids long. V lost 4 bases, J lost 2 bases, and 6 bases stayed unmatched. Germline values: CDR1 SGHTA, CDR2 FQGNSA. The CDR3 DNA reads TGTGCCAGCAGCTACACCGCTAGCGGGGCCTACGAGCAGTACTTC. Its translation: CASSYTASGAYEQYF.

The V call is TRBV7-6, the J call TRBJ2-7; 8 nucleotides line up with TRBD1. The CDR3 covers 15 residues. The V and J ends lost 5 bases and 3 bases, in that order; junction bases with no gene match: 9. Germline CDR1 reads SGHVS; CDR2 reads FNYEAQ. CDR3 sequence: CASSRGTGGLYEQYF. The CDR3 nucleotides are TGTGCCAGCAGCCGGGGCACAGGGGGGCTCTACGAGCAGTACTTC. Variable domain in full (rest from reference TRBV7-6 and TRBJ2-7): GAGVSQSPRYKVTKRGQDVALRCDPISGHVSLYWYRQALGQGPEFLTYFNYEAQQDKSGLPNDRFSAERPEGSISTLTIQRTEQRDSAMYRCASSRGTGGLYEQYFGPGTRLTVT.

The rearrangement links TRBV4-1 to TRBJ2-3; the match to TRBD2 covers 16 bases. The length of the CDR3 is 16 residues. Trimming at V came to 3 bases and at J to 5 bases, leaving 2 bases not matched to a gene. CDR1 is MGHRA, CDR2 YSYEKL, per germline. The chain's CDR3 is CASSQGLAGGEDTQYF. The CDR3 DNA reads as TGCGCCAGCAGCCAGGGACTAGCGGGGGGGGAAGATACGCAGTATTTT.

The chain carries TRBV5-1 and TRBJ2-2; 10 bases are shared with TRBD1. The CDR3 has 17 amino acids. The germline V gene has CDR1 SGHRS and CDR2 YFSETQ. The V and J ends lost 3 bases and 6 bases, in that order; junction bases with no gene match: 11. CDR3 sequence (DNA): TGCGCCAGCAGCTCTCCGGGACAGGGGAGTATTTCCGGGGAGCTGTTTTTT. It translates to CASSSPGQGSISGELFF. The entire variable domain, with the rest obtained from reference TRBV5-1 and TRBJ2-2, is as follows: KAGVTQTPRYLIKTRGQQVTLSCSPISGHRSVSWYQQTPGQGLQFLFEYFSETQRNKGNFPGRFSGRQFSNSRSEMNVSTLELGDSALYLCASSSPGQGSISGELFFGEGSRLTVL.

The CDR3 bases are TGTGCCAGCAGTCGAACTACAGGGCTCTCTGGAAACACCATATATTTT. This translates into CASSRTTGLSGNTIYF. The rearrangement uses TRBV25-1 and TRBJ1-3; perhaps TRBD1 as D (6 bases). The CDR3 runs 16 residues. Between the trimmed V and J ends, which lost 5 bases and 0 bases, there was a span of 14 bases. Germline V gene lookup returns CDR1 MGHDK and CDR2 SYGVNS.

The chain links TRBV27 to TRBJ1-2, with 8 bases matching TRBD1. V lost 4 bases and J lost 5; bases outside the gene matches: 3. The CDR3 has 13 amino acids. The germline V gene has CDR1 MNHEY and CDR2 SMNVEV (reference sequence). CDR3 region: CASSSGQGYGYTF. The CDR3 DNA sequence: TGTGCCAGCAGTTCCGGACAGGGTTATGGCTACACCTTC.

This chain connects TRBV7-8 to TRBJ1-2; D may be TRBD1 (5 bases). The CDR3 is 17 amino acids. The V end was cut by 1 base, the J end by 5 bases, with 20 bases between. Germline lookup yields CDR1 SGHVS and CDR2 FQNEAQ. The CDR3 DNA reads as TGTGCCAGCAGCTTAGGGGCCTTCACCAGGAAGGGGTATGGCTACACCTTC. The encoded protein is CASSLGAFTRKGYGYTF.

The chain is built from TRBV19 and TRBJ2-1; D is uncertain. Per the germline V gene, CDR1 is LNHDA and CDR2 is SQIVND (reference sequence). V lost 5 bases and J lost 0, with 5 bases in between. The CDR3 is 13 residues long. This CDR3 is CASSESSYNEQFF. CDR3 sequence (DNA): TGTGCCAGTAGTGAAAGCTCCTACAATGAGCAGTTCTTC.

The chain carries TRBV5-1 and TRBJ2-1, with 7 bases aligning to TRBD2. The CDR3 has 16 amino acids. Germline lookup yields CDR1 SGHRS and CDR2 YFSETQ. V gave up 0 bases and J gave up 0 bases; unmatched junction bases: 3. The CDR3: CASSLGGGSSYNEQFF. The DNA of the CDR3 is TGCGCCAGCAGCTTGGGGGGCGGGAGCTCCTACAATGAGCAGTTCTTC.